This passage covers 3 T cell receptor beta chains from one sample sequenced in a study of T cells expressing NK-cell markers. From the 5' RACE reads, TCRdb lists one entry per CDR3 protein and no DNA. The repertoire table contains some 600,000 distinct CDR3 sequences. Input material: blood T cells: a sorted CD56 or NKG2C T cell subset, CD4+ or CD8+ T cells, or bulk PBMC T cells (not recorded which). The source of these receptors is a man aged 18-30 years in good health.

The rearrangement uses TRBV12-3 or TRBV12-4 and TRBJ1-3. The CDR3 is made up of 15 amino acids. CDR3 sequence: CASSSINNQGNTIYF.

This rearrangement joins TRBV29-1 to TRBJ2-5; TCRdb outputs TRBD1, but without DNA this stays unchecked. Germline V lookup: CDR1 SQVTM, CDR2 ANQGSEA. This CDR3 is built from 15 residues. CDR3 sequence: CSVRGLSEMQETQYF.

CDR3 amino acids: CASSPDGRGPGELFF. The chain employs TRBV5-1 and TRBJ2-2; as DNA is missing, the TRBD1 call by TCRdb cannot be tested. This CDR3 has 15 amino acids. Germline CDR1 is SGHRS and CDR2 is YFSETQ.